A selection of T cell receptor beta chains follows, all from one sample in a study of tumor and adjacent non-tumor tissue in lung cancer. From the multiplex PCR reads, TCRdb called clonotypes with MiXCR, one entry per CDR3 protein. The sample yields approximately 77,000 distinct CDR3 sequences, 80% to 90% seen once. The sequencing input was distant non-tumor lung tissue. The receptors derive from a man between 60 and 75 years old with non-small cell lung cancer. Both conserved end residues are part of each CDR3. D genes are given only for firm matches. Only some rows state a clone size, as once, few, many or a class for expanded clones.

TRBV24-1	TRBJ2-2	NA	NA	CATSDPRGEVTGELFF	TGTGCCACCAGTGATCCAAGGGGGGAGGTAACCGGGGAGCTGTTTTTT
TRBV6-1	TRBJ1-5	TRBD1	once	CASSVDPGTGYNNQSQHF	TGTGCCAGCAGTGTCGATCCCGGGACAGGGTATAACAATCAGTCCCAGCATTTT
TRBV11-2	TRBJ2-5	TRBD1	NA	CAISSGQVLGTQYF	TGTGCCATCAGCTCCGGACAGGTTCTGGGGACCCAATACTTC
TRBV4-1	TRBJ1-2	NA	NA	CPSRQDAGHRGYTF	TGCCCCAGCAGACAAGATGCGGGACACCGTGGCTACACCTTC
TRBV2	TRBJ2-1	NA	NA	CASISARRGEQFF	TGTGCCAGCATCAGTGCACGACGGGGTGAGCAGTTCTTC
TRBV7-8	TRBJ1-5	NA	NA	CASSVSRVSNQPQHF	TGTGCCAGCAGCGTGAGCAGGGTTAGCAATCAGCCCCAGCATTTT
TRBV11-2	TRBJ2-6	NA	once	CTSSLVPKERPSGANVLTF	TGTACCAGTAGCTTAGTTCCAAAGGAAAGGCCCTCTGGGGCCAACGTCCTGACTTTC
TRBV20-1	TRBJ2-4	TRBD2	NA	CSDDVTSGKNIQYF	TGCAGTGATGACGTGACTAGCGGCAAAAACATTCAGTACTTC
TRBV7-9	TRBJ1-1	NA	NA	CVSSLMRNTEAFF	TGTGTCAGCAGCTTAATGAGGAACACTGAAGCTTTCTTT
TRBV4-1	TRBJ1-5	TRBD1	once	CASSQGDRGNQPQHF	TGCGCCAGCAGCCAAGGGGACAGGGGCAATCAGCCCCAGCATTTT
TRBV6-1	TRBJ2-7	NA	NA	CASSEGETYDQYF	TGTGCCAGCAGTGAAGGAGAAACCTACGATCAGTACTTC
TRBV20-1	TRBJ2-1	NA	few	CSAREGSGGSNEQFF	TGCAGTGCTAGAGAGGGTAGTGGGGGGAGCAATGAGCAGTTCTTC
TRBV11-2	TRBJ2-3	NA	NA	CASSLEPGTADTQYF	TGTGCCAGCAGTTTAGAACCAGGAACGGCAGATACGCAGTATTTT
TRBV6-5	TRBJ1-4	TRBD1	many	CASSYSTGINEKLFF	TGTGCCAGCAGTTACTCGACAGGGATTAATGAAAAACTGTTTTTT
TRBV11-1	TRBJ2-7	TRBD1	few	CASSTDRCGEHYF	TGTGCCAGCAGCACGGACAGGTGTGGAGAGCATTACTTC
TRBV7-2	TRBJ2-7	TRBD2	NA	CASNLAIGGAYEQYF	TGTGCCAGCAACTTAGCGATCGGGGGGGCTTACGAGCAGTACTTC
TRBV20-1	TRBJ2-7	TRBD2	NA	CSARTIGRAYEQYF	TGCAGTGCCAGGACTATCGGGAGGGCCTACGAGCAGTACTTC
TRBV11-3	TRBJ2-2	TRBD2	NA	CANSSPGAGGYRAGGLFF	TGTGCCAACAGCTCCCCGGGAGCGGGAGGATACAGAGCCGGGGGGCTGTTTTTT
TRBV11-3	TRBJ2-7	NA	once	CASSPRDEAGRQYF	TGTGCCAGCAGCCCCAGGGACGAAGCTGGCAGGCAGTACTTC
TRBV6-1	TRBJ1-3	NA	once	CEGWTSRNTIYF	TGTGAGGGCTGGACAAGCCGAAACACCATATATTTT
TRBV5-1	TRBJ1-2	NA	many	CAASPREGGGYTF	TGCGCCGCCTCGCCCAGGGAGGGAGGAGGCTACACCTTC
TRBV5-6	TRBJ1-1	NA	once	CASNLLQGSGTFF	TGTGCCAGCAACTTGCTTCAGGGCAGTGGAACTTTCTTT
TRBV6-1	TRBJ1-1	NA	NA	CVSGEDRGDTEAFF	TGTGTCAGCGGTGAAGATAGGGGCGACACTGAAGCTTTCTTT
TRBV6-1	TRBJ1-2	NA	NA	CDSIPLTGHNYGYIF	TGTGACAGCATCCCACTAACAGGCCATAACTATGGCTACATCTTC
TRBV11-2	TRBJ2-1	NA	NA	CASSLDSGSQETQFF	TGTGCCAGCAGCTTAGATTCGGGGAGCCAAGAGACCCAGTTCTTC